These 14 T cell receptor beta chains originate from one sample sequenced in a study of control samples from healthy donors and cancer patients. Sequencing was performed with immunoSEQ multiplex PCR; in TCRdb, only in-frame clones are kept and a portion is missing. The sample consists of 120,000 to 150,000 clones, 80% to 95% of them appearing once. The sequenced material came from blood. The receptors originated from a man between 25 and 39 years old in good health.

This chain links TRBV14 with TRBJ1-4; 7 positions match TRBD1. Germline V CDR1 and CDR2: SGHDN, FVKESK. J gave up 2 bases and V 5 bases, and 5 bases lay outside the gene matches. CDR3 length equals 15 residues. This chain's CDR3 is CASSNGQATNEKLFF. The CDR3 DNA is TGTGCCAGCAGCAACGGACAGGCGACTAATGAAAAACTGTTTTTT.

This rearrangement joins TRBV30 to TRBJ1-5; TRBD1 matches at 7 bases. The CDR3 sequence is 15 residues long. Germline V gene lookup returns CDR1 GTSNPN and CDR2 SVGIG (reference sequence). Germline trimming cut 2 bases from V and 6 bases from J; bases unmatched to any gene: 10. DNA of the CDR3: TGTGCCTGGAGTCCCCGAACAGGGGACGGTCAGCCCCAGCATTTT. Protein product: CAWSPRTGDGQPQHF.

The chain joins TRBV19 to TRBJ1-3, with a tentative D call TRBD1 (5 bases). CDR3 length: 13 amino acids. Germline CDR1 is LNHDA and CDR2 is SQIVND (reference sequence). V gave up 6 bases and J gave up 2 bases, with 8 bases separating them. CDR3 residues: CASRMGPGNTIYF. CDR3 bases: TGTGCCAGTAGGATGGGGCCTGGAAACACCATATATTTT.

The CDR3: CASLGLAGGLEQFF. The CDR3 region has the DNA TGTGCCAGCTTGGGTCTAGCGGGGGGACTTGAGCAGTTCTTC. The chain recombines TRBV6-7 with TRBJ2-1; TRBD2 agrees at 11 bases. TRBV6-7 is an open reading frame whose function is uncertain. The CDR3 runs to 14 residues. The V and J ends lost 8 bases and 9 bases, in that order; junction bases with no gene match: 9.

The rearrangement uses TRBV2 and TRBJ1-4; D might be TRBD1 (6 bases). This CDR3 is built from 14 residues. V lost 6 bases, J lost 8 bases, and 16 bases lay in between. Looked up from germline, CDR1 is SNHLY and CDR2 is FYNNEI. The CDR3: CASSELGGLEKLFF. DNA of the CDR3: TGTGCCAGCAGCGAATTAGGGGGGTTAGAAAAACTGTTTTTT.

The V gene is TRBV2, the J gene TRBJ1-2, with TRBD1 identical over 8 bases. Germline V CDR1 and CDR2: SNHLY, FYNNEI. Germline trimming cut 4 bases from V and 7 bases from J; bases unmatched to any gene: 8. The CDR3 has 14 residues. The CDR3 DNA is TGTGCCAGCAGTGTGTTGACAGGGGCGAGTGGCTACACCTTC. Translating gives CASSVLTGASGYTF.

V and J are TRBV27 and TRBJ1-1, with 8 bases fitting TRBD1. Trimming removed 5 bases from V and 4 bases from J; junction bases left unmatched: 3. CDR3 length: 13 amino acids. The germline gives CDR1 MNHEY, CDR2 SMNVEV (reference sequence). The DNA of the CDR3 is TGTGCCAGCAGTACTACAGGGGGCACTGAAGCTTTCTTT. Translation: CASSTTGGTEAFF.

This chain connects TRBV19 to TRBJ1-5; weak D call: TRBD1 (5 bases). Trimming took 1 base from V and 9 from J, leaving 13 bases between them. Germline lookup yields CDR1 LNHDA and CDR2 SQIVND (reference sequence). CDR3 length: 14 residues. The CDR3 sequence is CASSIVWGLAPQHF. In DNA, the CDR3 is TGTGCCAGTAGTATAGTTTGGGGACTCGCGCCCCAGCATTTT.

A few counts support this clone. The V call is TRBV5-4, the J call TRBJ2-7; D might be TRBD2 (6 bases). Looked up from germline, CDR1 is SGHNT and CDR2 is YYREEE (reference sequence). This CDR3 has 15 amino acids. Trimming removed 3 bases at V and 1 base at J, with 14 bases between. The CDR3 reads CASSSSLAGSYEQYF. The CDR3 coding sequence is TGTGCCAGCAGCTCTTCACTAGCTGGTTCCTACGAGCAGTACTTC.

This clone was found once. The chain carries TRBV2 and TRBJ1-2, with 10 bases that match TRBD1. This CDR3 comprises 13 residues. The V gene end was trimmed by 6 bases and the J gene end by 2 bases; junction bases not matched to a gene: 0. Germline lookup yields CDR1 SNHLY and CDR2 FYNNEI. The CDR3 protein is CASRGQGNYGYTF. CDR3 coding DNA: TGTGCCAGCAGGGGACAGGGGAACTATGGCTACACCTTC.

CDR3 sequence: CASSLRSGTEAFF. The DNA of the CDR3 is TGTGCCAGCAGCTTGAGGTCTGGCACTGAAGCTTTCTTT. This sequence joins TRBV5-5 and TRBJ1-1; D is uncertain. The CDR3 has 13 residues. Germline values: CDR1 SGHKS, CDR2 YYEKEE (reference sequence). Trimming stripped 1 base from V and 4 bases from J, with 8 bases between. The full variable domain, completed using reference TRBV5-5 and TRBJ1-1, is DAGVTQSPTHLIKTRGQQVTLRCSPISGHKSVSWYQQVLGQGPQFIFQYYEKEERGRGNFPDRFSARQFPNYSSELNVNALLLGDSALYLCASSLRSGTEAFFGQGTRLTVV.

The chain uses TRBV6-1 and TRBJ1-2, with 7 positions matching TRBD1. V dropped 3 bases and J dropped 2; count of bases not matched to a gene: 12. This CDR3 has 17 amino acids. Per the germline V gene, CDR1 is MNHNS and CDR2 is SASEGT. The chain's CDR3 is CASSEFWGQPNNYGYTF. The CDR3, as DNA: TGTGCCAGCAGTGAGTTTTGGGGACAGCCAAACAACTATGGCTACACCTTC.

The genes are TRBV5-1 and TRBJ1-1; D is ambiguous. This CDR3 region has 13 residues. Trimming shortened V by 0 bases and J by 0 bases, and 3 bases separated the two germline ends. From germline, CDR1 is SGHRS and CDR2 YFSETQ. As DNA, the CDR3 is TGCGCCAGCAGCTTGGGCATGAACACTGAAGCTTTCTTT. Protein sequence: CASSLGMNTEAFF.

CDR3: CASSFGGGAEDTQYF. DNA of the CDR3: TGTGCCAGCAGCTTTGGCGGGGGGGCCGAAGATACGCAGTATTTT. This chain joins TRBV7-9 and TRBJ2-3; the match to TRBD2 covers 9 bases. The junction had 6 bases not matched to a gene; V was cut back by 3 bases and J by 5 bases. CDR1 SEHNR and CDR2 FQNEAQ come from the germline V gene (reference sequence). The CDR3 length is 15 residues.